The rows below give T cell receptor beta chains drawn from one sample of a study of cytomegalovirus exposure and HLA in healthy donors. The protocol was immunoSEQ multiplex PCR, while the TCRdb copy is restricted to in-frame clones and leaves out a portion. The sample consists of approximately 170,000 clones, about 76% of them appearing once. The sequencing input was PBMCs. The receptors stem from a woman aged 18-35 years in good health and CMV-seropositive. CDR3s include the opening cysteine and the closing phenylalanine or tryptophan. The D gene is left open where the match is weak. The size field is filled for only some rows; it gives once, few, many or a size class.

>TRBV11-3|TRBJ2-2|16|.|.
CASSLVGGTNTGELFF
TGTGCCAGCAGCTTAGTTGGGGGGACGAACACCGGGGAGCTGTTTTTT
>TRBV29-1|TRBJ2-7|13|.|TRBD1
CSASQGAGYEQYF
TGCAGCGCCTCACAGGGGGCGGGCTACGAGCAGTACTTC
>TRBV2|TRBJ1-2|17|.|TRBD1
CASSEMGQAVINYGYTF
TGTGCCAGCAGTGAAATGGGACAGGCCGTGATTAACTATGGCTACACCTTC
>TRBV10-2|TRBJ2-2|14|once|.
CATQQGVGTGELFF
TGCGCCACTCAACAGGGTGTGGGGACCGGGGAGCTGTTTTTT
>TRBV9|TRBJ2-5|15|.|.
CASSAASGQQETQYF
TGTGCCAGCAGCGCTGCGTCAGGACAGCAAGAGACCCAGTACTTC
>TRBV19|TRBJ1-5|14|once|TRBD1
CASAGTGSNQPQHF
TGTGCCAGTGCCGGGACAGGAAGCAATCAGCCCCAGCATTTT
>TRBV9|TRBJ2-5|15|few|.
CASSALSRTEETQYF
TGTGCCAGCAGCGCCCTATCCCGGACAGAGGAGACCCAGTACTTC
>TRBV4-3|TRBJ1-1|14|.|TRBD1
CASSHTGGNTEAFF
TGCGCCAGCAGCCACACAGGGGGTAACACTGAAGCTTTCTTT
>TRBV7-9|TRBJ2-1|15|.|.
CASSSDTTLPGEQFF
TGTGCCAGCAGCTCAGACACCACCCTGCCGGGGGAGCAGTTCTTC
>TRBV13|TRBJ2-1|15|.|TRBD2
CASSARGAGYNEQFF
TGTGCCAGCAGCGCGCGGGGGGCGGGTTACAATGAGCAGTTCTTC
>TRBV5-1|TRBJ1-2|15|.|TRBD1
CASSPRGTGALGYTF
TGCGCCAGCAGCCCGCGGGGGACAGGGGCCCTAGGCTACACCTTC
>TRBV9|TRBJ2-5|13|.|TRBD1
CASSRGQGLEQYF
TGTGCCAGCAGCCGGGGACAGGGGTTAGAGCAGTACTTC
>TRBV2|TRBJ1-5|12|.|.
CASSTGNQPQHF
TGTGCCAGCAGTACGGGAAATCAGCCCCAGCATTTT
>TRBV30|TRBJ1-1|13|.|.
CACWTAMNTEAFF
TGTGCCTGTTGGACAGCAATGAACACTGAAGCTTTCTTT
>TRBV15|TRBJ1-2|15|.|.
CATSRDRAGPYGYTF
TGTGCCACCAGCAGAGATAGAGCGGGGCCCTATGGCTACACCTTC
>TRBV30|TRBJ1-2|14|once|TRBD1
CAWIQGGLNYGYTF
TGTGCCTGGATTCAAGGGGGCCTTAACTATGGCTACACCTTC
>TRBV9|TRBJ1-2|16|.|.
CASSVEIEADNYGYTF
TGTGCCAGCAGCGTAGAGATTGAGGCAGATAACTATGGCTACACCTTC
>TRBV27|TRBJ1-1|14|.|TRBD1
CASSRTGPHTEAFF
TGTGCCAGCAGCCGGACAGGGCCCCACACTGAAGCTTTCTTT
>TRBV9|TRBJ1-2|14|.|TRBD1
CASSTTGTAYGYTF
TGTGCCAGCAGCACGACCGGGACAGCCTATGGCTACACCTTC
>TRBV2|TRBJ2-2|15|.|.
CASSEARTRGGELFF
TGTGCCAGCAGTGAAGCGCGGACACGCGGCGGGGAGCTGTTTTTT
>TRBV4-1|TRBJ2-5|14|.|.
CASSQEEGQETQYF
TGCGCCAGCAGCCAAGAAGAGGGACAAGAGACCCAGTACTTC
>TRBV30|TRBJ2-2|18|few|TRBD2
CAWSVPSGGRIFTGELFF
TGTGCCTGGAGTGTACCTAGCGGGGGGCGGATTTTCACCGGGGAGCTGTTTTTT
>TRBV9|TRBJ2-7|13|.|TRBD2
CASSGPSGGEQYF
TGTGCCAGCAGCGGACCAAGCGGGGGCGAGCAGTACTTC
>TRBV14|TRBJ2-5|16|.|.
CASSQELRGRRETQYF
TGTGCCAGCAGCCAAGAGCTCAGGGGAAGACGGGAGACCCAGTACTTC
>TRBV5-6|TRBJ2-4|14|few|.
CASSLSGSRNIQYF
TGTGCCAGCAGCTTGTCCGGTTCTCGGAACATTCAGTACTTC
>TRBV11-2|TRBJ2-5|15|once|.
CASSPTNRVRGEQYF
TGTGCCAGCAGCCCGACTAACAGGGTACGAGGGGAGCAGTACTTC
>TRBV7-9|TRBJ1-4|14|.|.
CASSLGTEGEKLFF
TGTGCCAGCAGCTTAGGGACGGAGGGTGAAAAACTGTTTTTT
>TRBV28|TRBJ2-1|16|.|TRBD2
CASSLFSGTTLPEQFF
TGTGCCAGCAGTTTGTTCTCGGGGACTACCCTCCCTGAGCAGTTCTTC
>TRBV6-5|TRBJ2-1|13|.|.
CASTSQMYNEQFF
TGTGCCAGCACCTCACAGATGTACAATGAGCAGTTCTTC
>TRBV5-4|TRBJ2-5|15|.|TRBD2
CASSPAGAPHEAQYF
TGTGCCAGCAGCCCAGCGGGGGCACCTCATGAGGCCCAGTACTTC
>TRBV5-6|TRBJ2-1|14|.|.
CASRIDRSPYEQFF
TGTGCCAGCAGAATAGACAGGTCCCCCTATGAGCAGTTCTTC
>TRBV7-3|TRBJ2-1|15|.|TRBD1
CASSLRQGTYNEQFF
TGTGCCAGCAGCTTAAGACAGGGGACTTACAATGAGCAGTTCTTC
>TRBV5-1|TRBJ2-1|13|few|.
CASSLERGNEQFF
TGCGCCAGCAGCTTGGAACGGGGGAATGAGCAGTTCTTC
>TRBV5-6|TRBJ1-2|15|few|.
CASSWGRFTNYGYTF
TGTGCCAGCAGCTGGGGCAGATTTACTAACTATGGCTACACCTTC
>TRBV6-4|TRBJ2-7|13|.|.
CASSGTVSYEQYF
TGTGCCAGCAGTGGGACAGTCTCCTACGAGCAGTACTTC
>TRBV14|TRBJ1-3|15|.|.
CASSQDVSSGNTIYF
TGTGCCAGCAGCCAAGATGTGAGCTCTGGAAACACCATATATTTT
>TRBV13|TRBJ2-5|17|.|TRBD2
CASSLVSAGGHQETQYF
TGTGCCAGCAGCTTAGTGTCGGCGGGGGGTCACCAAGAGACCCAGTACTTC
>TRBV5-4|TRBJ2-1|16|.|TRBD2
CASSLGSGGSYDEQFF
TGTGCCAGCAGCTTGGGCAGCGGGGGGTCTTACGATGAGCAGTTCTTC
>TRBV7-3|TRBJ2-1|16|.|TRBD2
CASSRQGRGGNNEQFF
TGTGCCAGCAGCCGACAAGGGCGGGGGGGCAACAATGAGCAGTTCTTC
>TRBV2|TRBJ1-2|14|.|.
CASSLNQGFNGYTF
TGTGCCAGCAGTCTTAATCAGGGTTTTAATGGCTACACCTTC
>TRBV7-8|TRBJ2-7|14|.|TRBD1
CASLAGTGSYEQYF
TGTGCCAGCCTCGCCGGGACAGGTTCCTACGAGCAGTACTTC
>TRBV4-3|TRBJ2-3|17|.|TRBD2
CASSQDPASGAADTQYF
TGCGCCAGCAGCCAAGATCCGGCTAGCGGGGCTGCAGATACGCAGTATTTT
>TRBV19|TRBJ1-1|14|.|.
CASSGQSMNTEAFF
TGTGCCAGTAGTGGGCAAAGCATGAACACTGAAGCTTTCTTT
>TRBV7-3|TRBJ2-5|15|.|TRBD2
CASSSVRLAQETQYF
TGTGCCAGCAGCTCAGTCCGACTAGCCCAAGAGACCCAGTACTTC
>TRBV25-1|TRBJ2-7|15|few|.
CASSESAGISYEQYF
TGTGCCAGCAGTGAATCGGCAGGGATCTCCTACGAGCAGTACTTC
>TRBV7-3|TRBJ2-3|15|few|.
CASSLLGQSTDTQYF
TGTGCCAGCAGCTTACTGGGACAAAGCACAGATACGCAGTATTTT
>TRBV6-4|TRBJ2-7|15|.|TRBD2
CASRTIAGPFYEQYF
TGTGCCAGCAGAACTATAGCGGGACCTTTCTACGAGCAGTACTTC